The 18 T cell receptor beta chains reported below all come from one sample, sequenced in a study of cytomegalovirus exposure and HLA in healthy donors. Vbeta (60) and Jbeta (13) primers were used in the PCR. The method was immunoSEQ multiplex PCR; TCRdb's version includes in-frame clones alone and lacks a portion of them. The top ten clones hold under 7% of a sample with about 120,000 clones, around 77% of them seen once. The sample consisted of PBMCs. Receptors originate from a man between 18 and 35 years old in good health and CMV-seropositive.

This chain links TRBV6-1 with TRBJ1-3, with D maybe TRBD1 (6 bases). Between the trimmed V and J ends, which lost 4 bases and 0 bases, there was a span of 13 bases. The CDR3 length is 16 residues. Per germline, CDR1 MNHNS and CDR2 SASEGT. CDR3: CASSVDSSISGNTIYF. The DNA for the CDR3 is TGTGCCAGCAGTGTGGACAGCTCCATCTCTGGAAACACCATATATTTT.

This chain joins TRBV6-5 and TRBJ2-1, with 7 bases lining up with TRBD2. V lost 5 bases, J lost 4 bases, and 8 bases stayed unmatched. Germline V gives CDR1 MNHEY, CDR2 SVGAGI. This CDR3 has 15 amino acids. The CDR3 DNA follows: TGTGCCAGCAGTCGAGCGGGGCCCCGATACAATGAGCAGTTCTTC. Its translation is CASSRAGPRYNEQFF.

CDR3 coding DNA: TGTGCTAGTGGTTTGGGGCAGGGACTTATTAACTATGGCTACACCTTC. Its protein product is CASGLGQGLINYGYTF. This rearrangement joins TRBV12-5 to TRBJ1-2, with a possible D match to TRBD1 (5 bases). Trimming took 1 base from V and 1 from J, leaving 13 bases between them. This CDR3 comprises 16 residues. Germline CDR1 and CDR2: LGHNT and FRNRAP.

V usage is TRBV5-1 and J usage is TRBJ2-2; 7 bases align to TRBD2. Germline assignment: CDR1 SGHRS and CDR2 YFSETQ. The CDR3 contains 16 residues. Trimming at V came to 4 bases and at J to 1 base, leaving 7 bases not matched to a gene. The DNA of the CDR3 is TGCGCCAGCAGCCTGGAGGCTAGCGGGAACACCGGGGAGCTGTTTTTT. Protein product: CASSLEASGNTGELFF.

The gene calls are TRBV5-1 and TRBJ2-7; TRBD1 aligns across 7 bases. Germline CDR1 and CDR2: SGHRS and YFSETQ. The CDR3 length is 15 residues. V shed 2 bases and J 1 base; nucleotides not matched to a gene: 6. In DNA, the CDR3 is TGCGCCAGCAGCTTTCGACAGGGTCCGTCCTACGAGCAGTACTTC. It yields the protein CASSFRQGPSYEQYF. Using reference TRBV5-1 and TRBJ2-7 for the parts outside the CDR3, the full variable domain is KAGVTQTPRYLIKTRGQQVTLSCSPISGHRSVSWYQQTPGQGLQFLFEYFSETQRNKGNFPGRFSGRQFSNSRSEMNVSTLELGDSALYLCASSFRQGPSYEQYFGPGTRLTVT.

The chain joins TRBV4-1 to TRBJ1-2; perhaps TRBD1 as D (5 bases). CDR3 length equals 16 residues. CDR1 is MGHRA, CDR2 YSYEKL, per germline. V gave up 0 bases and J gave up 1 base, with 12 bases separating them. The CDR3 DNA reads as TGCGCCAGCAGCCAAGATAATCAGGGTTTTAACTATGGCTACACCTTC. It codes for CASSQDNQGFNYGYTF.

The chain has TRBV7-6 and TRBJ1-2; D is ambiguous. The germline CDR1 and CDR2 sequences are SGHVS and FNYEAQ. V was shortened by 1 base and J by 2 bases, with 11 bases between the two germline ends. The CDR3 loop spans 15 amino acids. The CDR3 reads CASSLGAGINYGYTF. The CDR3 nucleotides read TGTGCCAGCAGCTTAGGAGCAGGTATCAACTATGGCTACACCTTC.

The rearrangement uses TRBV5-5 and TRBJ2-3; TRBD1 matches at 10 bases. The J segment lost 9 bases and the V segment lost 5 bases, leaving 18 bases of the junction unmatched. Germline V gene lookup returns CDR1 SGHKS and CDR2 YYEKEE (reference sequence). This CDR3 comprises 17 residues. The CDR3 nucleotides are TGTGCCAGCAGACGTCGGTTCGGGGACAGGGGTGGAGGGACGCAGTATTTT. Amino acid sequence: CASRRRFGDRGGGTQYF.

CDR3 nucleotides: TGTGCCAGCAGCCAAGGACAGTACTCCCACGTCCCAGATACGCAGTATTTT. Protein: CASSQGQYSHVPDTQYF. The V and J genes are TRBV7-9 and TRBJ2-3, with D possibly being TRBD1 (6 bases). The CDR3 is 17 amino acids. CDR1 and CDR2 (germline): SEHNR, FQNEAQ (reference sequence). V lost 5 bases to trimming and J lost 4 bases, with 22 bases between them.

The chain is built from TRBV27 and TRBJ1-2; D is ambiguous. The germline V gene has CDR1 MNHEY and CDR2 SMNVEV (reference sequence). CDR3 length: 15 amino acids. Trimming stripped 2 bases from V and 7 bases from J, with 17 bases between. The CDR3 DNA is TGTGCCAGCAGTTTAACGTTCAGGCCTCCTGGTGGCTACACCTTC. Its protein is CASSLTFRPPGGYTF.

As concerns this clone: The sample contains more than one DNA sequence encoding this CDR3. V gene TRBV2 combines with J gene TRBJ2-2; D remains unclear. The V gene's germline CDR1 is SNHLY and CDR2 FYNNEI. Trimming shortened V by 1 base and J by 7 bases, and 7 bases separated the two germline ends. CDR3 length: 13 residues. CDR3 bases: TGTGCCAGCAGTGAAGGAGGAAGCGGGGAGCTGTTTTTT. The encoded protein is CASSEGGSGELFF.

The chain couples TRBV5-5 to TRBJ2-1; maybe TRBD1 (5 bases). Germline CDR1 reads SGHKS; CDR2 reads YYEKEE (reference sequence). The CDR3 extends over 18 amino acids. V dropped 6 bases and J dropped 0 bases, with 22 bases sitting between them. The CDR3 spells CASTFKPRTTSSYNEQFF. CDR3 nucleotide sequence: TGTGCCAGCACCTTTAAACCGAGGACAACGAGCTCCTACAATGAGCAGTTCTTC.

The CDR3 loop reads CASSSQGAPAKNIQYF. CDR3 DNA sequence: TGTGCCAGCAGCTCGCAGGGGGCACCAGCCAAAAACATTCAGTACTTC. The chain has TRBV7-2 and TRBJ2-4; 8 bases match TRBD1. Trimming took 4 bases from V and 0 from J; bases not matched to a gene: 5. The length of the CDR3 is 16 residues. CDR1 and CDR2 from the germline V gene are SGHTA and FQGNSA.

This chain joins TRBV27 and TRBJ1-2, with TRBD1 matching over 7 bases. This CDR3 comprises 14 residues. Germline lookup yields CDR1 MNHEY and CDR2 SMNVEV (reference sequence). The V segment lost 8 bases and the J segment 0 bases; nucleotides outside the gene matches: 6. CDR3 in amino acids: CASAPGGSNYGYTF. CDR3 nucleotide sequence: TGTGCCAGCGCCCCAGGGGGATCTAACTATGGCTACACCTTC.

The chain combines TRBV6-1 with TRBJ1-2; D is unclear. CDR1 is MNHNS, CDR2 SASEGT, per germline. V lost 7 bases and J 5 bases, leaving 14 bases between the germline ends. The length of the CDR3 is 13 residues. As DNA, the CDR3 is TGTGCCAGCACCCCCCGGGAGTGGTATGGCTACACCTTC. Translated, it gives CASTPREWYGYTF.

The V gene is TRBV2, the J gene TRBJ1-1, with no clear D. CDR1 is SNHLY, CDR2 FYNNEI, per germline. V lost 9 bases and J 0 bases, leaving 8 bases between the germline ends. The CDR3 extends over 12 amino acids. The CDR3 spells CASIYMNTEAFF. CDR3 nucleotide sequence: TGTGCCAGTATTTATATGAACACTGAAGCTTTCTTT.

This clone was seen more than once but under ten times. This chain uses TRBV15 with TRBJ1-1; D is unresolved. CDR3 length equals 15 residues. V was cut by 1 base and J by 0 bases, with 9 bases left in between. CDR1 and CDR2 from the germline V gene are LNHNV and YYDKDF (reference sequence). DNA of the CDR3: TGTGCCACCAGCAGAGTAGTACAGATGAACACTGAAGCTTTCTTT. Translated: CATSRVVQMNTEAFF.

This chain connects TRBV5-4 to TRBJ2-5; D gene uncertain. V was shortened by 10 bases and J by 1 base, with 11 bases between the two germline ends. The length of the CDR3 is 12 residues. From germline, CDR1 is SGHNT and CDR2 YYREEE (reference sequence). The CDR3 region has the DNA TGTGCCGTCCCCGGGTCCCAAGAGACCCAGTACTTC. Its translation is CAVPGSQETQYF.